This T cell receptor beta chain is from a study of T cell responses to AZD1222 COVID-19 vaccine. Sequencing used immunoSEQ multiplex PCR; TCRdb keeps in-frame clones, though not all of them. The table has around 140,000 clones, 92% seen once; the top ten hold over 1.5%. CDR3 length equals 16 residues. V was pared by 2 bases and J by 6 bases, with 20 bases between. Germline V lookup: CDR1 MNHNS, CDR2 SASEGT. This TCR was recovered from an adult in good health. The chain links TRBV6-1 to TRBJ2-7, with D perhaps matching TRBD2 (5 bases). Material: peripheral blood, obtained on day 0 of AZD1222 vaccination. CDR3 residues: CASSETVGVSRAEQYF. The CDR3 region has the DNA TGTGCCAGCAGTGAAACGGTCGGGGTCTCTCGGGCCGAGCAGTACTTC.